This passage covers 9 T cell receptor beta chains from one sample sequenced in a study of OX40 agonist ivuxolimab in advanced cancers. The protocol was immunoSEQ multiplex PCR, while the TCRdb copy is restricted to in-frame clones and leaves out a portion. This table holds under 200,000 clones, 94% found once. Sequenced here: CD4+ or CD8+ T cells sorted from blood, sampled in a trial of the OX40 agonist ivuxolimab. These receptors were collected from an adult with an advanced solid tumor such as melanoma, head and neck, liver or kidney cancer.

This chain uses TRBV6-5 with TRBJ1-2, with a possible D match to TRBD1 (6 bases). The CDR3 loop spans 14 amino acids. V dropped 0 bases and J dropped 7 bases, with 12 bases sitting between them. CDR1 and CDR2 from the germline V gene are MNHEY and SVGAGI. CDR3 sequence: CASSYSRGAGGYTF. In DNA, the CDR3 is TGTGCCAGCAGTTACTCGAGGGGGGCCGGTGGCTACACCTTC.

The chain carries TRBV18 and TRBJ1-1; 8 bases are a match to TRBD1. The V and J ends lost 5 bases and 6 bases, in that order; junction bases with no gene match: 5. Germline CDR1 KGHSH, CDR2 LQKENI. CDR3 length: 13 residues. The CDR3 spells CASSSGQGAEAFF. The CDR3 coding sequence is TGTGCCAGCTCATCTGGACAGGGCGCTGAAGCTTTCTTT. The full variable domain, its missing parts supplied by reference TRBV18 and TRBJ1-1, is NAGVMQNPRHLVRRRGQEARLRCSPMKGHSHVYWYRQLPEEGLKFMVYLQKENIIDESGMPKERFSAEFPKEGPSILRIQQVVRGDSAAYFCASSSGQGAEAFFGQGTRLTVV.

This chain connects TRBV6-5 to TRBJ2-5; perhaps TRBD2 as D (7 bases). V was pared by 3 bases and J by 5 bases, with 13 bases between. Germline-derived CDR1 and CDR2 are MNHEY and SVGAGI. This CDR3 region has 14 residues. CDR3 DNA sequence: TGTGCCAGCAGTTATACCGGGGGGCGGGAGACCCAGTACTTC. It translates to CASSYTGGRETQYF.

The chain is built from TRBV11-2 and TRBJ1-1, with 8 bases fitting TRBD1. CDR3 length: 13 residues. Germline lookup yields CDR1 SGHAT and CDR2 FQNNGV. The junction had 4 bases not matched to a gene; V was cut back by 5 bases and J by 5 bases. CDR3 protein: CASSQGAGTEAFF. DNA for the CDR3: TGTGCCAGCAGCCAGGGGGCGGGAACTGAAGCTTTCTTT.

V is TRBV18 and J is TRBJ1-4; D ambiguous. V lost 2 bases and J 7 bases, leaving 11 bases between the germline ends. CDR1 and CDR2 (germline): KGHSH, LQKENI. The CDR3 has 14 amino acids. CDR3 sequence (DNA): TGTGCCAGCTCACCAGGGTGGGGAGGTGAAAAACTGTTTTTT. Encoded protein: CASSPGWGGEKLFF.

The rearrangement joins TRBV28 to TRBJ2-5; 7 positions match TRBD2. The CDR3 is 16 residues long. Germline loops: CDR1 MDHEN, CDR2 SYDVKM. The junction had 9 bases not matched to a gene; V was cut back by 3 bases and J by 2 bases. The chain's CDR3 is CASSFGGRGWQETQYF. Here the CDR3 DNA reads TGTGCCAGCAGTTTCGGCGGGAGAGGGTGGCAAGAGACCCAGTACTTC.

This clone appeared a single time. The chain combines TRBV19 with TRBJ2-7; 12 bases match TRBD1. The CDR3 has 16 amino acids. With V trimmed by 6 bases and J by 4 bases, 10 bases remained unmatched. Germline values: CDR1 LNHDA, CDR2 SQIVND (reference sequence). This CDR3 reads CASSRGTGGAKYEQYF. The DNA for the CDR3 is TGTGCCAGTAGCCGTGGGACAGGGGGCGCAAAATACGAGCAGTACTTC.

The chain is built from TRBV7-8 and TRBJ1-3; D might be TRBD1 (5 bases). The CDR3 consists of 18 residues. In germline, CDR1 is SGHVS, CDR2 FQNEAQ. Trimming left V 7 bases short and J 0 bases short, with 22 bases between. The CDR3 DNA sequence: TGTGCCAGCACTCCTCTGGGGGGGGAGGCACTCTCTGGAAACACCATATATTTT. It translates to CASTPLGGEALSGNTIYF.

In its sample, this clone was seen a few times. The chain combines TRBV19 with TRBJ1-5; possible D gene TRBD1, 6 bases. Trimming took off 3 bases at V and 6 bases at J, with 15 bases between the two ends. Germline V gene lookup returns CDR1 LNHDA and CDR2 SQIVND (reference sequence). The CDR3 loop spans 15 amino acids. Here the CDR3 DNA reads TGTGCCAGTAGTATCCTACAGGGAACGGGTCAGCCCCAGCATTTT. The encoded protein is CASSILQGTGQPQHF.